The 17 T cell receptor beta chains in this list originate from one sample, sequenced in a study of control samples from healthy donors and cancer patients. Measured with immunoSEQ multiplex PCR; TCRdb has only the in-frame clones, and not every one. The sample yields 70,000 to 85,000 clones, about 79% seen once. Material: PBMCs. Receptor source: a man aged 55 to 70 with head and neck cancer.

The chain recombines TRBV10-3 with TRBJ1-3; D is unclear. Germline V lookup: CDR1 ENHRY, CDR2 SYGVKD. The CDR3 consists of 15 residues. V lost 4 bases and J lost 0, with 10 bases in between. Here the CDR3 DNA reads TGTGCCATCAGTGTGGGCGGCCTCTCTGGAAACACCATATATTTT. It specifies CAISVGGLSGNTIYF.

V usage is TRBV6-4 and J usage is TRBJ1-1, with TRBD1 matching over 9 bases. The V and J ends lost 6 bases and 11 bases, in that order; junction bases with no gene match: 13. CDR1 is MRHNA, CDR2 SNTAGT, per germline. CDR3 length equals 14 residues. This CDR3 reads CASRRRDREEMAFF. In DNA form, the CDR3 reads TGTGCCAGCAGAAGACGGGACAGGGAGGAGATGGCTTTCTTT.

This chain uses TRBV24-1 with TRBJ2-3; TRBD2 matches 8 bases. The CDR3 loop spans 15 amino acids. Germline V CDR1 and CDR2: KGHDR, SFDVKD. V shed 4 bases and J 6 bases; nucleotides not matched to a gene: 8. In nucleotides, the CDR3 is TGTGCCACCAGTGAAACGGGACTAGGCGCCGATACGCAGTATTTT. Amino acid sequence: CATSETGLGADTQYF.

This chain uses TRBV12-3 or TRBV12-4 with TRBJ2-5; no definite D call. This CDR3 comprises 13 residues. Trimming pared 6 bases from V and 5 bases from J, leaving 13 bases between. The CDR3 protein is CASSPAARETQYF. The CDR3 DNA reads as TGTGCCAGCAGCCCCGCGGCGCGGGAGACCCAGTACTTC.

The V and J genes are TRBV3-1 (or the pseudogene TRBV3-2) and TRBJ2-4; TRBD2 matches at 10 bases. The CDR3 consists of 16 residues. The ends lost 1 base at V and 6 bases at J; junction bases unmatched: 6. Germline values: CDR1 LGHDT, CDR2 YNNKEL (reference sequence). CDR3 amino acids: CASSQGEREGLNIQYF. Written as DNA, the CDR3 is TGTGCCAGCAGCCAAGGAGAGCGGGAGGGGTTAAACATTCAGTACTTC.

The V gene is TRBV19, the J gene TRBJ2-6; D is undetermined. The germline V gene has CDR1 LNHDA and CDR2 SQIVND (reference sequence). V lost 8 bases and J 0 bases, leaving 8 bases between the germline ends. The CDR3 runs to 14 residues. The CDR3 coding sequence is TGTGCCAGTCTTAGAAGCTCTGGGGCCAACGTCCTGACTTTC. Translated, it gives CASLRSSGANVLTF.

The DNA of the CDR3 is TGCAGCGTCTCGACTAGCGGGAGGGCCAGGGAGACCCAGTACTTC. Translated, it gives CSVSTSGRARETQYF. V gene TRBV29-1 combines with J gene TRBJ2-5, with 14 bases identical to TRBD2. The CDR3 is 15 amino acids. The V and J ends lost 6 bases and 5 bases, in that order; junction bases with no gene match: 8. Germline V gene sequence: CDR1 SQVTM, CDR2 ANQGSEA.

This clone was detected only once. The chain links TRBV27 to TRBJ1-3, with a weak D call TRBD1 (5 bases). The CDR3 is 16 amino acids. V was shortened by 9 bases and J by 3 bases, with 21 bases between the two germline ends. CDR1 and CDR2 (germline): MNHEY, SMNVEV (reference sequence). The CDR3 DNA reads TGTGCCAGGAGTAAGGGGTTTTTCTGGGGTGGAAACACCATATATTTT. As protein: CARSKGFFWGGNTIYF.

The J gene is TRBJ1-1, the V gene TRBV29-1; D not certain. Looked up from germline, CDR1 is SQVTM and CDR2 is ANQGSEA. V lost 6 bases and J lost 1, with 12 bases in between. The CDR3 spans 13 residues. This chain's CDR3 is CSVLGYRNTEAFF. The DNA of the CDR3 is TGCAGCGTCCTAGGATATAGGAACACTGAAGCTTTCTTT.

The chain recombines TRBV12-3 or TRBV12-4 with TRBJ1-5; D call uncertain. CDR3 length equals 12 residues. Trimming shortened V by 0 bases and J by 9 bases, and 6 bases separated the two germline ends. The CDR3 loop reads CASSLAPGPQHF. In DNA, the CDR3 is TGTGCCAGCAGTTTAGCGCCGGGGCCCCAGCATTTT.

This clone has more than one count but fewer than ten. V usage is TRBV10-3 and J usage is TRBJ2-7; TRBD2 is a possible D gene (5 bases). Germline-derived CDR1 and CDR2 are ENHRY and SYGVKD. V was clipped by 2 bases and J by 6 bases, with 20 bases between them. CDR3 length equals 16 residues. The CDR3 region has the DNA TGTGCCATCAGTGAGACCGTGGACTTGGCCAGCGGCGAGCAGTACTTC. This codes for CAISETVDLASGEQYF.

As to this clone: Other DNA sequences in the sample encode the same CDR3. This sequence joins TRBV27 and TRBJ2-7; D is possibly TRBD1 (5 bases). V gave up 2 bases and J gave up 1 base, with 6 bases separating them. The CDR3 length is 13 residues. Germline V CDR1 and CDR2: MNHEY, SMNVEV (reference sequence). CDR3 amino acids: CASSLRGSYEQYF. The CDR3 coding sequence is TGTGCCAGCAGTTTAAGGGGATCCTACGAGCAGTACTTC.

This clone was detected a few times. The V and J genes are TRBV30 and TRBJ2-7; 8 nucleotides agree with TRBD1. Germline CDR1 is GTSNPN and CDR2 is SVGIG (reference sequence). This CDR3 comprises 13 residues. V gave up 2 bases and J gave up 9 bases; unmatched junction bases: 9. CDR3 region: CAWSRDRIGTQYF. The CDR3 DNA reads TGTGCCTGGAGTCGGGACAGGATAGGAACGCAGTACTTC.

This clone appeared a single time. The V call is TRBV28, the J call TRBJ2-7; D not certain. V lost 6 bases and J lost 0, with 12 bases in between. Germline CDR1 and CDR2: MDHEN and SYDVKM. The CDR3 totals 14 residues. The DNA of the CDR3 is TGTGCCAGCAGATTCCGGGCCCTCTCCTACGAGCAGTACTTC. It yields the protein CASRFRALSYEQYF.

This chain connects TRBV6-5 to TRBJ2-5; TRBD2 aligns across 12 bases. V shed 0 bases, J shed 5 bases, and the junction held 4 bases outside the gene matches. CDR3 length: 16 residues. CDR1 MNHEY and CDR2 SVGAGI come from the germline V gene. CDR3 in amino acids: CASSYSTSGRRETQYF. The CDR3 bases are TGTGCCAGCAGTTACTCGACTAGCGGGAGACGGGAGACCCAGTACTTC.

The genes are TRBV3-1 (or the pseudogene TRBV3-2) and TRBJ2-3; 9 bases align to TRBD1. V was clipped by 4 bases and J by 7 bases; unmatched bases: 3. Germline V lookup: CDR1 LGHDT, CDR2 YNNKEL (reference sequence). This CDR3 has 13 residues. CDR3 coding DNA: TGTGCCAGCAGCCCACAGGGGGCTAATACGCAGTATTTT. Protein: CASSPQGANTQYF.

This clone has a handful of counts. CDR3 DNA: TGTGCCATCAGGGACTTAAACACCATATATTTT. Translation: CAIRDLNTIYF. This chain links TRBV10-3 with TRBJ1-3; D is uncertain. Between the trimmed V and J ends, which lost 6 bases and 6 bases, there was a span of 6 bases. The CDR3 loop spans 11 amino acids. CDR1 and CDR2 from the germline V gene are ENHRY and SYGVKD.